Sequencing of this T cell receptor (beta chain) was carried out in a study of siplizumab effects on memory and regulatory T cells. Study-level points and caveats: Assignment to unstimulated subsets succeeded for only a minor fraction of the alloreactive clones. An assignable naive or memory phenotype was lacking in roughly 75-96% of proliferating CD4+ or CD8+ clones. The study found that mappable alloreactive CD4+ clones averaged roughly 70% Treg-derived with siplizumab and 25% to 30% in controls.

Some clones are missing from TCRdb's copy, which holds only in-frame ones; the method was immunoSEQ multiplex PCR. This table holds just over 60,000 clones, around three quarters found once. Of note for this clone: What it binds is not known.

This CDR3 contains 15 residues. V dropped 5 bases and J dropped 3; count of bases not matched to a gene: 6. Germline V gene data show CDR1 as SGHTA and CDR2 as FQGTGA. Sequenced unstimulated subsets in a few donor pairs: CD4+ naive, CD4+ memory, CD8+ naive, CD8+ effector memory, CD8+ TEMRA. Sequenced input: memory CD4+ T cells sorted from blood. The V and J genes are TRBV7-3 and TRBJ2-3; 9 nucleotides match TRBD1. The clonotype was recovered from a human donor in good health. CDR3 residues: CASSRGQGGTDTQYF. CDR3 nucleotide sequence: TGTGCCAGCAGCCGGGGACAGGGCGGGACAGATACGCAGTATTTT.